This T cell receptor beta chain came from a study of T cell responses to AZD1222 COVID-19 vaccine. Turning to the study itself: Second doses were pooled across both intervals (about 4 or about 12 weeks).

Profiled with immunoSEQ multiplex PCR; TCRdb holds only in-frame clones, not every one. Of 130,000 or so clones listed, 93% are singletons. Turning to this clone: Antigen unknown.

The CDR3 covers 17 residues. With 4 bases removed from V and 2 bases from J, the gap between germline ends came to 20 bases. The germline CDR1 and CDR2 sequences are SGDLS and YYNGEE. Study-level findings and limits: When two AZD1222 doses had been given, Spike-specific TCR breadth and depth rose. Within unmutated variant regions lay the reported targets of nearly half of spike-specific TCRs.

The material sequenced was peripheral blood, taken on day 0 of AZD1222 vaccination. The rearrangement joins TRBV9 to TRBJ2-3; tentatively, D is TRBD1 or TRBD2 (6 bases each). The sequence came from an adult in good health. The CDR3 DNA sequence: TGTGCCAGCAGCCCAAACTCCGGGGGCTTAATCACAGATACGCAGTATTTT. Protein product: CASSPNSGGLITDTQYF.